These T cell receptor beta chains were read from a single sample in a study of blood T cells in healthy people across ages. Each CDR3 protein gets one entry after TCRdb re-called the 5' RACE reads with MiXCR. This sample yields about 670,000 distinct CDR3 sequences, of which 52% are seen a single time; roughly 13% belongs to the top ten. The sample consisted of blood. These receptors came from a woman at least 80 years old in good health. CDR3s include the opening cysteine and the closing phenylalanine or tryptophan. A D gene is named only where the DNA matches it firmly. Only part of the rows carry a size: once, few, many, or a class if the clone is expanded.

v_gene: TRBV5-1
d_gene: TRBD2
abundance: .
j_gene: TRBJ2-3
CDR3aa: CASSFQAGGTDTQYF
CDR3nt: TGCGCCAGCAGCTTCCAAGCGGGAGGCACAGATACGCAGTATTTT

v_gene: TRBV7-3
d_gene: TRBD1
abundance: few
j_gene: TRBJ2-2
CDR3aa: CASSPQGANTGELFF
CDR3nt: TGTGCCAGCAGTCCCCAGGGGGCTAACACCGGGGAGCTGTTTTTT

v_gene: TRBV29-1
d_gene: TRBD2
abundance: many
j_gene: TRBJ2-3
CDR3aa: CSVEGSGVKDTQYF
CDR3nt: TGCAGCGTTGAAGGGAGCGGGGTAAAAGATACGCAGTATTTT

v_gene: TRBV9
d_gene: .
abundance: many
j_gene: TRBJ2-5
CDR3aa: CASSRSWQETQYF
CDR3nt: TGTGCCAGCAGCAGGTCGTGGCAAGAGACCCAGTACTTC

v_gene: TRBV18
d_gene: .
abundance: .
j_gene: TRBJ2-5
CDR3aa: CASSPQQETQYF
CDR3nt: TGTGCCAGCTCACCGCAGCAAGAGACCCAGTACTTC

v_gene: TRBV28
d_gene: .
abundance: many
j_gene: TRBJ2-1
CDR3aa: CASSSIGVSGNEQFF
CDR3nt: TGTGCCAGCAGTTCAATTGGGGTCTCTGGCAATGAGCAGTTCTTC

v_gene: TRBV6-1
d_gene: TRBD1
abundance: many
j_gene: TRBJ2-7
CDR3aa: CASTRTGSSYEQYF
CDR3nt: TGTGCCAGCACTCGGACAGGGAGCTCCTACGAGCAGTACTTC

v_gene: TRBV5-1
d_gene: .
abundance: many
j_gene: TRBJ2-1
CDR3aa: CASSRNSNNEQFF
CDR3nt: TGCGCCAGCAGCAGAAATAGTAACAATGAGCAGTTCTTC

v_gene: TRBV28
d_gene: TRBD2
abundance: .
j_gene: TRBJ2-5
CDR3aa: CASSPWTRRETQYF
CDR3nt: TGTGCCAGCAGTCCTTGGACTAGGAGGGAGACCCAGTACTTC

v_gene: TRBV3-1
d_gene: .
abundance: .
j_gene: TRBJ2-4
CDR3aa: CASSQEALVGINEQYF
CDR3nt: TGTGCCAGCAGCCAAGAGGCACTAGTGGGGATCAATGAGCAGTACTTC

v_gene: TRBV14
d_gene: TRBD2
abundance: .
j_gene: TRBJ2-5
CDR3aa: CASCGSDSYNEQYF
CDR3nt: TGTGCCAGCTGCGGGAGCGATTCCTACAATGAGCAGTACTTC

v_gene: TRBV7-2
d_gene: .
abundance: .
j_gene: TRBJ2-5
CDR3aa: CASSLGPSRETQYF
CDR3nt: TGTGCCAGCAGCTTAGGTCCGTCCAGAGAGACCCAGTACTTC

v_gene: TRBV5-1
d_gene: .
abundance: .
j_gene: TRBJ2-1
CDR3aa: CASSLPGPYNGQFF
CDR3nt: TGCGCCAGCAGCTTACCGGGACCGTACAATGGGCAGTTCTTC

v_gene: TRBV6-2/TRBV6-3
d_gene: .
abundance: .
j_gene: TRBJ2-7
CDR3aa: CASSYRKSYEQYF
CDR3nt: TGTGCCAGCAGTTACAGGAAATCCTACGAGCAGTACTTC